The present T cell receptor beta chain was sequenced within a study of T cell changes during pregnancy in multiple sclerosis. Data came from immunoSEQ multiplex PCR; TCRdb stores just in-frame clones and leaves some out. The sample lists approximately 11,000 clones, just under 95% occurring once. This clone was detected only once. The clonotype comes from a female donor with multiple sclerosis, enrolled in a pregnancy study. The specimen was CD4+ T cells from peripheral blood mononuclear cells, collected before pregnancy.

CDR3 in amino acids: CASSLPGGGGYTF. The CDR3 DNA reads TGCGCCAGCAGCTTGCCAGGGGGCGGTGGCTACACCTTC. The rearrangement joins TRBV5-1 to TRBJ1-2, with 8 bases matching TRBD1. The CDR3 sequence is 13 residues long. Germline-derived CDR1 and CDR2 are SGHRS and YFSETQ. With V trimmed by 1 base and J by 7 bases, 3 bases remained unmatched.